Listed below are T cell receptor beta chains from one sample, sequenced in a study of response to subunit inactivated influenza vaccine. One entry per CDR3 protein, called by TCRdb with MiXCR from the RT-PCR reads. The sample comprises approximately 490,000 distinct CDR3 sequences, 6% to 9% of which are singletons, and roughly 14% rests with the top ten. The sample here was PBMCs from blood, taken less than 30 months after vaccination. The receptors stem from a man between 50 and 75 years old who received an inactivated influenza vaccine. The CDR3 runs from the conserved cysteine through the conserved F or W. Fields, in order: CDR3 length, V gene, J gene, CDR3 protein.

>13|TRBV28|TRBJ1-4
CASRDREVEKLFF
>14|TRBV7-2|TRBJ2-7
CASSFYASSYEQYF
>15|TRBV20-1|TRBJ2-2
CSASIAASRTGELFF
>14|TRBV7-8|TRBJ2-7
CASSFSGGAHEQYF
>14|TRBV5-1|TRBJ1-6
CASSPGTTNSPLHF
>13|TRBV30|TRBJ2-3
CAWSGLAGDTQYF
>14|TRBV7-8|TRBJ2-5
CASSPGPYQETQYF
>13|TRBV6-2/TRBV6-3|TRBJ2-3
CASGEPSTDTQYF
>13|TRBV7-3|TRBJ1-2
CASSTRGSWPYTF
>15|TRBV28|TRBJ2-1
CASKPGLAGFNEQFF
>16|TRBV7-6|TRBJ2-3
CASSHGYRHSTDTQYF
>13|TRBV6-1|TRBJ2-1
CASRLAGYNEQFF
>17|TRBV4-1|TRBJ2-1
CASSQDTSGVAYNEQFF
>15|TRBV20-1|TRBJ2-7
CSASDPRTASYEQYF
>13|TRBV6-1|TRBJ2-7
CASRRRTRLEQYF
>12|TRBV20-1|TRBJ2-7
CSAWTGVHEQYF
>14|TRBV4-3|TRBJ2-7
CASSQDRDSYEQYF
>18|TRBV7-3|TRBJ2-1
CASSLTPPGQGPYNEQFF
>13|TRBV20-1|TRBJ2-7
CSARDRESYEQYF
>15|TRBV5-6|TRBJ1-1
CASSLARGWSTEAFF
>14|TRBV10-3|TRBJ1-2
CAISGTGTNYGYTF
>16|TRBV7-2|TRBJ2-3
CASSSHGTDSTDTQYF
>15|TRBV11-2|TRBJ2-1
CASSRGQASYNEQFF
>16|TRBV7-8|TRBJ2-1
CASSQSIGRGPGEQFF
>17|TRBV10-3|TRBJ1-3
CAISERLGGSSGNTIYF
>15|TRBV20-1|TRBJ2-5
CSARDVRNPGETQYF
>16|TRBV2|TRBJ2-3
CASTRGTRGLTDTQYF
>12|TRBV12-3/TRBV12-4|TRBJ1-2
CASGTGGYGYTF
>15|TRBV30|TRBJ2-6
CAWSVRSSGANVLTF
>15|TRBV9|TRBJ2-1
CASSPAVSVYNEQFF
>16|TRBV7-2|TRBJ2-1
CASSFDFMSSYNEQFF
>13|TRBV6-2/TRBV6-3|TRBJ2-2
CASSWGPTGELFF
>17|TRBV12-3/TRBV12-4|TRBJ2-1
CASSSPGTAERGNEQFF
>15|TRBV7-9|TRBJ1-3
CASSFDRYSGNTIYF
>12|TRBV7-9|TRBJ2-7
CASSPVAGPQYF
>16|TRBV27|TRBJ2-3
CASSFSGRTIIDTQYF
>16|TRBV12-3/TRBV12-4|TRBJ1-4
CASSLNHWGWTEKLFF
>14|TRBV5-5|TRBJ2-6
CASSRVSGANVLTF
>15|TRBV20-1|TRBJ2-3
CSARDSRGATDTQYF
>13|TRBV20-1|TRBJ2-3
CSSRQGATDTQYF
>13|TRBV24-1|TRBJ1-1
CATRPTGGTEAFF
>15|TRBV6-5|TRBJ1-5
CASSYSSNSNQPQHF
>17|TRBV29-1|TRBJ2-1
CSVEGGLAGGTYNEQFF
>16|TRBV29-1|TRBJ2-7
CSTSRGGAGDPYEQYF
>13|TRBV7-2|TRBJ1-4
CASSLGGNGKLFF
>16|TRBV4-2|TRBJ2-1
CASSQVTGKSYNEQFF
>17|TRBV29-1|TRBJ2-7
CSVAGTSGRIKGGEQYF
>18|TRBV11-1|TRBJ2-5
CASSTLGWDKPQQETQYF
>15|TRBV9|TRBJ2-2
CASSMGQGGTGELFF
>13|TRBV28|TRBJ2-7
CASSKHSPYEQYF
>15|TRBV15|TRBJ2-7
CATSPRGSGRDEQYF
>17|TRBV20-1|TRBJ1-2
CSARNYVPQGGAYGYTF
>16|TRBV20-1|TRBJ2-1
CSARVARTGTYNEQFF
>15|TRBV12-3/TRBV12-4|TRBJ1-3
CASSFLGASGNTIYF
>15|TRBV7-2|TRBJ2-1
CASCEGGLPYNEQFF
>15|TRBV20-1|TRBJ2-5
CSARVDRGTGETQYF
>16|TRBV6-2/TRBV6-3|TRBJ2-1
CASSYSIRGGYNEQFF
>14|TRBV7-3|TRBJ2-5
CASSSSGIAETQYF
>13|TRBV20-1|TRBJ1-2
CSARQITNYGYTF
>13|TRBV3-1|TRBJ2-2
CASIGLAGGQLFF